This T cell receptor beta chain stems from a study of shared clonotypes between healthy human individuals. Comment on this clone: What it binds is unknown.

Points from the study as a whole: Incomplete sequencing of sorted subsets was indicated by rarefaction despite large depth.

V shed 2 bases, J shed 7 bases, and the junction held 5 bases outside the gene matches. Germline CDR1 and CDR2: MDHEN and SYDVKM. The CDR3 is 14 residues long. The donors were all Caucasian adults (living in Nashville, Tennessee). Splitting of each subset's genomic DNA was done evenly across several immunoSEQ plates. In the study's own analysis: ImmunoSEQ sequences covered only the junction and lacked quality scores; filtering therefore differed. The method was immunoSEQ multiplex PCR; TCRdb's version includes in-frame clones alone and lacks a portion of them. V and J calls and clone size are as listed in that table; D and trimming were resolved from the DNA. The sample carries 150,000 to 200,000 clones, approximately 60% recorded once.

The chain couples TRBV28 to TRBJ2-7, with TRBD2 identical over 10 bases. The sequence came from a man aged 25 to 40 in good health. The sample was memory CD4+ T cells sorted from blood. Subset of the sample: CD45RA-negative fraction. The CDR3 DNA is TGTGCCAGCAGTTTACAAGCGGGAGGGTATGAGCAGTACTTC. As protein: CASSLQAGGYEQYF.